The source of this T cell receptor (beta chain) is a study of memory CD4+ T cells and cytomegalovirus serostatus. Study as a whole: This sample comes from healthy Belgian adults, under 10 CMV seropositive, about 25 seronegative.

Concerning this clone itself: Its antigen is unknown.

CDR3 size: 13 residues. Germline V gene sequence: CDR1 MNHEY, CDR2 SMNVEV (reference sequence). Trimming took off 8 bases at V and 2 bases at J, with 12 bases between the two ends. Single viable CD3+CD4+CD8-CD45RO+ cells were sorted as the memory CD4+ T cells. The authors' processing: Out-of-frame sequences were removed, leaving roughly 2.1 million distinct TCRbeta sequences. Data came from immunoSEQ multiplex PCR; TCRdb stores just in-frame clones and leaves some out. Clone size and V and J calls were adopted from that table, with D and trimming inferred from the DNA. The data show 65,000 to 95,000 clones, less than 90% seen once. General observations from the study: The CMV-associated TCR signature appears largely within the CD4+ memory repertoire.

The sample consisted of memory CD4+ T cells from blood. The chain recombines TRBV27 with TRBJ1-1, with D perhaps matching TRBD1 (6 bases). This TCR came from an adult in good health and CMV-seronegative. CDR3 sequence (DNA): TGTGCCAGCTCTGACAGGCCTAACACTGAAGCTTTCTTT. Its protein is CASSDRPNTEAFF.